Following are 3 T cell receptor beta chains from one sample sequenced in a study of a mutant IDH1 vaccine in newly diagnosed glioma. The time point denotes: baseline, week 1 (first vaccination visit). The treatment was: pre-vaccination baseline after standard-of-care therapy. Clones were read by immunoSEQ multiplex PCR, and TCRdb kept only the in-frame ones, dropping some. The sample shows about 20,000 clones, 70% to 85% of them seen only once. The starting material was PBMCs, obtained from a glioma patient treated with radiotherapy, temozolomide or both. The receptor source for this set is a middle-aged man with glioma.

This sequence joins TRBV29-1 and TRBJ2-2, with D possibly called TRBD1 or TRBD2 (6 bases each). Germline-derived CDR1 and CDR2 are SQVTM and ANQGSEA. The CDR3 covers 13 residues. Here the CDR3 DNA reads TGCAGTGTTAATGAGGGGGGCACCGGGGAGCTGTTTTTT. Translation: CSVNEGGTGELFF.

The rearrangement joins TRBV6-5 to TRBJ1-5; D unclear. CDR1 and CDR2 from the germline V gene are MNHEY and SVGAGI. Trimming stripped 2 bases from V and 4 bases from J, with 9 bases between. The CDR3 spans 14 residues. The CDR3 DNA follows: TGTGCCAGCAGTTACGGAGGGAATAATCAGCCCCAGCATTTT. Translation gives CASSYGGNNQPQHF.

The J gene is TRBJ1-2, the V gene TRBV7-9; weak D call: TRBD1 (5 bases). The germline V gene encodes CDR1 SEHNR and CDR2 FQNEAQ (reference sequence). V lost 5 bases and J 6 bases, leaving 13 bases between the germline ends. The length of the CDR3 is 13 residues. The CDR3 protein is CASSPLGGNGYTF. Written as DNA, the CDR3 is TGTGCCAGCAGCCCCCTCGGGGGGAATGGCTACACCTTC.